The 9 T cell receptor beta chains below all came from one sample that was sequenced in a study of radiotherapy plus CTLA-4 blockade in lung cancer. Produced via immunoSEQ multiplex PCR; TCRdb's table is partial and in-frame only. Counted here are 75,000 to 100,000 clones, approximately 72% occurring once; the ten biggest clones make up around 2.8%. The source material was peripheral blood, sampled from a patient treated with radiotherapy plus ipilimumab. All receptors come from a human donor with non-small cell lung cancer who had a partial response to radiotherapy plus ipilimumab. Some clones in this sample may be carry-over from other donors' samples.

This clone was seen more than once but under ten times. The J gene is TRBJ2-5, the V gene TRBV2, with D maybe TRBD1 (5 bases). This CDR3 comprises 15 residues. From germline, CDR1 is SNHLY and CDR2 FYNNEI. The germline V and J ends were trimmed by 6 bases and 0 bases, with 14 bases remaining between them. The DNA of the CDR3 is TGTGCCAGCAGCAAGAATCCAGGGAACCAAGAGACCCAGTACTTC. Protein: CASSKNPGNQETQYF. Full variable domain (missing parts from reference TRBV2 and TRBJ2-5): EPEVTQTPSHQVTQMGQEVILRCVPISNHLYFYWYRQILGQKVEFLVSFYNNEISEKSEIFDDQFSVERPDGSNFTLKIRSTKLEDSAMYFCASSKNPGNQETQYFGPGTRLLVL.

The rearrangement links TRBV6-1 to TRBJ1-1; D is unclear. V lost 8 bases and J lost 1, with 5 bases in between. The CDR3 is 11 residues long. Germline CDR1 and CDR2: MNHNS and SASEGT. The CDR3 protein is CASGRNTEAFF. For the CDR3, the DNA is TGTGCCAGCGGCAGGAACACTGAAGCTTTCTTT.

The V gene is TRBV5-5, the J gene TRBJ2-3; 13 bases are a match to TRBD2. CDR1 SGHKS and CDR2 YYEKEE come from the germline V gene (reference sequence). CDR3 length: 16 amino acids. The junction had 6 bases not matched to a gene; V was cut back by 5 bases and J by 3 bases. Here the CDR3 DNA reads TGTGCCAGCAGATCGCGGACTAGCGGGGGAACAGATACGCAGTATTTT. It encodes CASRSRTSGGTDTQYF.

The CDR3 region has the DNA TGTGCCAGCAGCCTAAACCCGAAGGGAAACACCATATATTTT. Translated: CASSLNPKGNTIYF. The J gene is TRBJ1-3, the V gene TRBV2; no firm D call. CDR1 is SNHLY and CDR2 is FYNNEI in the germline V gene. The CDR3 is 14 residues long. V shed 6 bases and J shed 4 bases, with 13 bases lying between them.

CDR3 region: CASSRDRGGNEQYF. CDR3 DNA: TGCGCCAGCAGCCGGGACAGGGGCGGTAACGAGCAGTACTTC. The chain couples TRBV5-1 to TRBJ2-7; 10 bases agree with TRBD1. With V trimmed by 4 bases and J by 5 bases, 6 bases remained unmatched. Germline V lookup: CDR1 SGHRS, CDR2 YFSETQ. The CDR3 sequence is 14 residues long.

The CDR3 region is CASRQTGFGELFF. Written as DNA, the CDR3 is TGTGCCAGTAGACAAACAGGGTTTGGGGAGCTGTTTTTT. V gene TRBV19 combines with J gene TRBJ2-2, with D maybe TRBD1 (6 bases). This CDR3 has 13 amino acids. V lost 6 bases and J 8 bases, leaving 13 bases between the germline ends. Germline V gene lookup returns CDR1 LNHDA and CDR2 SQIVND (reference sequence).

This clone was observed a single time. The chain joins TRBV21-1 to TRBJ2-1; the D call in the table, TRBD1, was not verified against the DNA. TRBV21-1 is a listed pseudogene. The CDR3 length is 14 residues. In DNA form, the CDR3 reads TGTGCCAGCCATTATCGACAGGGGGGCGATGAGCAGTTCTTC. It encodes CASHYRQGGDEQFF.

The gene calls are TRBV21-1 and TRBJ2-7; the D call TRBD2 from the table was never checked on the DNA. TRBV21-1 is a known pseudogene. The CDR3 spans 16 residues. CDR3 in DNA: TGTGCCAGCAGCAAAGCTTTAGCGGGAGGTGGGTACGAGCAGTACTTC. This translates into CASSKALAGGGYEQYF.

The V call is TRBV2, the J call TRBJ2-1; tentatively, D is TRBD2 (6 bases). CDR3 size: 14 residues. Germline V CDR1 and CDR2: SNHLY, FYNNEI. V gave up 7 bases and J gave up 4 bases, with 14 bases separating them. The CDR3 loop is CASKETSAYNEQFF. DNA of the CDR3: TGTGCCAGCAAGGAGACTAGTGCATACAATGAGCAGTTCTTC.